This record concerns one T cell receptor beta chain sequence. What it recognizes is unknown. Repertoires were generated with immunoSEQ multiplex PCR, while TCRdb's copy carries only in-frame clones and drops some. The data hold about 9,600 clones, with less than 95% observed a single time. This sample is part of a study of T cells in localized non-small cell lung cancer. Per germline, CDR1 SGHNT and CDR2 YYREEE (reference sequence). Trimming at V came to 4 bases and at J to 2 bases, leaving 8 bases not matched to a gene. The CDR3 contains 15 residues. Study-wide results and limits: The highest T cell clonality was in uninvolved adjacent lung, above tumor. The appearance of a median about 60 of the top 100 tumor clones was seen in adjacent lung. Investigators sequenced only a single tumor region, leaving heterogeneity possible.

The source of this sequence is a male donor at least 60 years old with stage III squamous cell lung carcinoma. The chain couples TRBV5-4 to TRBJ1-2; 7 bases are shared with TRBD1. Sequenced material: peripheral blood, taken before any cancer treatment. The CDR3 spells CASSSHRQGNYGYTF. The CDR3 coding sequence is TGTGCCAGCAGCAGCCACCGACAGGGCAACTATGGCTACACCTTC.